These 4 T cell receptor beta chains share one sample of origin, sequenced in a study of T-cell reconstitution after alpha-beta-depleted transplantation in children. A library of TCRbeta sequences, prepared with unique molecular identifiers, was generated. MiXCR, applied by TCRdb to the PCR reads, yields one record per CDR3 protein. The sample holds some 440,000 distinct CDR3 sequences; about a sixth are singletons and the top ten take less than 30%. The sequences come from PBMCs, mostly from graft donor cells, collected 360 days after TCRalphabeta/CD19-depleted stem cell transplant. Receptors were obtained from a boy less than two years old who had a stem cell transplant for Wiskott-Aldrich syndrome, so the T cells may come from the graft donor.

V and J are TRBV10-2 and TRBJ1-1, with 7 bases lining up with TRBD1. V shed 6 bases, J shed 1 base, and the junction held 2 bases outside the gene matches. This CDR3 is built from 13 residues. Looked up from germline, CDR1 is WSHSY and CDR2 is SAAADI. The CDR3 nucleotides are TGCGCCAGCAGAGACAGGGAGAACACTGAAGCTTTCTTT. Amino acid sequence: CASRDRENTEAFF.

This clonotype has a handful of counts. This sequence joins TRBV10-3 and TRBJ2-3, with D possibly TRBD2 on 5 matching bases. V lost 0 bases to trimming and J lost 5 bases, with 18 bases between them. From germline, CDR1 is ENHRY and CDR2 SYGVKD. The CDR3 consists of 17 residues. The CDR3 bases are TGTGCCATCAGTGAGTCTGGATTGATCCCGGAGGTAGATACGCAGTATTTT. Translated: CAISESGLIPEVDTQYF.

V usage is TRBV7-2 and J usage is TRBJ2-1, with a tentative D call TRBD1 (5 bases). Germline values: CDR1 SGHTA, CDR2 FQGNSA. This CDR3 spans 17 amino acids. V was trimmed by 1 base and J by 5 bases, leaving 18 bases between them. The CDR3 DNA is TGTGCCAGCAGCTTAGGAGGTACAGGCCTCATTCACAATGAGCAGTTCTTC. Residues: CASSLGGTGLIHNEQFF.

This clonotype was seen a handful of times. The chain combines TRBV7-2 with TRBJ2-5; 7 bases line up with TRBD2. Germline CDR1 SGHTA, CDR2 FQGNSA. Trimming removed 0 bases from V and 2 bases from J; junction bases left unmatched: 3. The CDR3 loop spans 15 amino acids. CDR3 in DNA: TGTGCCAGCAGCTTAGCGAGCGGGGAACAAGAGACCCAGTACTTC. Its protein product is CASSLASGEQETQYF.